This TCR beta chain came from a study of OX40 agonist ivuxolimab in advanced cancers. Study as a whole: Enrollees could have had prior anti-PD-1, anti-PD-L1 or anti-CTLA-4 therapy, which more than 30% had received.

Per germline, CDR1 SGHVS and CDR2 FQNEAQ. V gave up 6 bases and J gave up 6 bases; unmatched junction bases: 7. CDR3 length: 16 amino acids. Overall study findings and caveats: CD4+ and CD8+ blood T cells expanded clonally by week 6 at 0.1 to 3.0 mg/kg.

About this clone: The antigen is not known.

Only in-frame clones appear in the TCRdb table, and some are missing; sequencing was by immunoSEQ multiplex PCR. The repertoire holds some 60,000 clones, with roughly 84% as singletons. The sequence was obtained from an adult with an advanced solid tumor such as melanoma, head and neck, liver or kidney cancer. Sample: CD4+ or CD8+ T cells sorted from blood, taken in a trial of the OX40 agonist ivuxolimab. J is TRBJ2-1 and V is TRBV7-8, with 14 bases aligning to TRBD2. CDR3 in DNA: TGTGCCAGCAGGTACCTCGGGACTAGCGGGAGCAATGAGCAGTTCTTC. Translation gives CASRYLGTSGSNEQFF.